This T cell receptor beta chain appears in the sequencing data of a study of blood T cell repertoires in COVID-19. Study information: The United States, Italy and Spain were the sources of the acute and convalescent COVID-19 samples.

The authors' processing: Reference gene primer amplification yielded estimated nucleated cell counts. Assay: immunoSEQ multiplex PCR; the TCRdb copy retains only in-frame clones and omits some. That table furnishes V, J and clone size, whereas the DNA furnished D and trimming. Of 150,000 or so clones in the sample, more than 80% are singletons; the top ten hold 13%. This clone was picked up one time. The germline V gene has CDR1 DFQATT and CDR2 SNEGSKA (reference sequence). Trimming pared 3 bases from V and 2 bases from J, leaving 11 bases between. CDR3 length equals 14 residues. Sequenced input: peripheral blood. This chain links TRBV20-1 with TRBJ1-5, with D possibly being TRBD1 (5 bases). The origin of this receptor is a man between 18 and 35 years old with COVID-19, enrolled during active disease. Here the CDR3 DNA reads TGCAGTGCTAGTCTCAGGGTTGGCAATCAGCCCCAGCATTTT. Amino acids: CSASLRVGNQPQHF.